The sequence of this T cell receptor beta chain was determined in a study of beta chain features in type 1 diabetes. In the study overall: Patients looked much like healthy donors when it came to age, gender and cell yields. Summed over all samples, the examined sorted cells came to roughly 110,000,000. Whole-study results and caveats: High-TCR-expressing cells could be over-represented by cDNA sequencing. VDJ junctions from type 1 diabetes patients carried fewer insertions and larger deletions.

The germline gives CDR1 MNHNS, CDR2 SASEGT. CDR3 length: 15 amino acids. About this clone: Antigen: not known.

Expressed TCRB transcripts were sequenced, since all the RNA that had been isolated was reverse transcribed. Method: immunoSEQ multiplex PCR; TCRdb's copy keeps in-frame clones and lacks some. The sample lists 60,000 or so clones, around three fifths occurring once. The receptor was isolated from a woman aged 18-29 years in good health. The sequenced material came from Tregs from blood. The gene calls are TRBV6-1 and TRBJ2-5, with a possible D match to TRBD1 (6 bases). The better agreement between TRBJ2-7 and the DNA end casts doubt on the J call. The CDR3 sequence is CASSERTVMSYEQYF. CDR3 in DNA: TGTGCCAGCAGTGAAAGGACAGTCATGTCCTACGAGCAGTACTTC.